This TCR beta chain was obtained from a study of shared clonotypes between healthy human individuals. General study findings and limits: As a rule, naive subsets had a larger estimated richness than memory subsets.

This CDR3 comprises 14 residues. J lost 4 bases, V lost 4 bases, and 4 bases had no gene match. Per the germline V gene, CDR1 is SGHTA and CDR2 is FQGNSA. Genomic DNA from each subset was divided evenly over several immunoSEQ plates. Libraries were prepared by immunoSEQ multiplex PCR; TCRdb keeps only in-frame clonotypes and omits some of them. The sample yields 550,000 to 600,000 clones, 95% to 98% seen once. A note on this clone: Its antigen is currently unknown.

Naive CD8 cells comprised CD45RO-negative, CCR7-positively selected cells, excluding terminally differentiated effector memory CD45RA+ cells. The clonotype was recovered from a man aged 25 to 40 in good health. The V gene is TRBV7-2, the J gene TRBJ2-7, with 10 bases aligning to TRBD2. What was sequenced was naive CD8+ T cells sorted from blood. CDR3 protein: CASSSRTSGYEQYF. The CDR3 DNA is TGTGCCAGCAGCTCGCGGACTAGCGGTTACGAGCAGTACTTC.